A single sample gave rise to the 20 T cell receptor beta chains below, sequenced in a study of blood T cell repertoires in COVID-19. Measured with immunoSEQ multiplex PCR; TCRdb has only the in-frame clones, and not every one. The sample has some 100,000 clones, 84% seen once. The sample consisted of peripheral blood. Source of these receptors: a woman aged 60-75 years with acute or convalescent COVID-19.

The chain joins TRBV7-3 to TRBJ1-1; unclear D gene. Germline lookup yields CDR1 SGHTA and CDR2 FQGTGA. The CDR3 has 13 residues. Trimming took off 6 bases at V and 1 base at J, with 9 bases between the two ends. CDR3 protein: CASSFTSNTEAFF. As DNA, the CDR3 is TGTGCCAGCAGTTTCACATCGAACACTGAAGCTTTCTTT.

The CDR3: CASSSHRVGADTQYF. The CDR3 bases are TGTGCCAGCAGCTCCCACAGGGTTGGGGCCGATACGCAGTATTTT. The V gene is TRBV7-9, the J gene TRBJ2-3; tentatively, D is TRBD1 (6 bases). Trimming stripped 4 bases from V and 6 bases from J, with 17 bases between. Germline V CDR1 and CDR2: SEHNR, FQNEAQ (reference sequence). CDR3 size: 15 residues.

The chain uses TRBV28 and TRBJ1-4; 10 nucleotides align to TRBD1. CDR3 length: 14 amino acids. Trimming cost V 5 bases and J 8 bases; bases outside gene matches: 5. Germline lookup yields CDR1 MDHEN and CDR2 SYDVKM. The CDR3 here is CASSGTGVREKLFF. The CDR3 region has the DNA TGTGCCAGCAGTGGGACAGGGGTTAGAGAAAAACTGTTTTTT. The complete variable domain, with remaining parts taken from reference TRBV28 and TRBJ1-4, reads DVKVTQSSRYLVKRTGEKVFLECVQDMDHENMFWYRQDPGLGLRLIYFSYDVKMKEKGDIPEGYSVSREKKERFSLILESASTNQTSMYLCASSGTGVREKLFFGSGTQLSVL.

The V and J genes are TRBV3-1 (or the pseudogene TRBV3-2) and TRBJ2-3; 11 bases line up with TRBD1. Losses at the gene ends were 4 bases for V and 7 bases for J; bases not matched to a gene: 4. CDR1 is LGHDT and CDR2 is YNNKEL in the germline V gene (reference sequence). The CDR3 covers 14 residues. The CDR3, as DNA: TGTGCCAGCAGCCCCCGGGACAGGGGGAATACGCAGTATTTT. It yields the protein CASSPRDRGNTQYF.

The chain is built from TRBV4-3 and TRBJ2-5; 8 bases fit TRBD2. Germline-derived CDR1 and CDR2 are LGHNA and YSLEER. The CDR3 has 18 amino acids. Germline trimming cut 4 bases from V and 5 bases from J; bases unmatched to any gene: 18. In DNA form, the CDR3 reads TGCGCCAGCAGCCGCCACGGACTAGCCGGTAACAGGTGGGAGACCCAGTACTTC. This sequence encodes CASSRHGLAGNRWETQYF.

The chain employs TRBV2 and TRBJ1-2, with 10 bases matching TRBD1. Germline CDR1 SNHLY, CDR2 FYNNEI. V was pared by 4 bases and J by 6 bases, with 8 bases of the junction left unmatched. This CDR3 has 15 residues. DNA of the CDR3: TGTGCCAGCAGTGTTACACGTGACAGGGGGCATGGCTACACCTTC. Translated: CASSVTRDRGHGYTF.

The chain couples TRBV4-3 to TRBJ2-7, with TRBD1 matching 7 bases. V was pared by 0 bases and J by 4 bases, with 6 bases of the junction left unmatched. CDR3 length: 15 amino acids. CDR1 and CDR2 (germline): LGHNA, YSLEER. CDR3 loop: CASSQEDRVDYEQYF. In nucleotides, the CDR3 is TGCGCCAGCAGCCAAGAAGACAGGGTTGATTACGAGCAGTACTTC.

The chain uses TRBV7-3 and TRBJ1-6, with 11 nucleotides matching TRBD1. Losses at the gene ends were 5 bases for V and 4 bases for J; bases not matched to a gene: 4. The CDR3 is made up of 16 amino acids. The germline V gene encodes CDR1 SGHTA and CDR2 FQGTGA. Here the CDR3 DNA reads TGTGCCAGCAGCCGGACAGGGGGCAATTATAATTCACCCCTCCACTTT. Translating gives CASSRTGGNYNSPLHF.

The CDR3 protein is CASSPGTINQPQHF. CDR3 nucleotides: TGTGCCAGCAGTCCCGGGACAATAAATCAGCCCCAGCATTTT. The rearrangement joins TRBV2 to TRBJ1-5, with D tentatively TRBD1 (6 bases). Germline V gene sequence: CDR1 SNHLY, CDR2 FYNNEI. V was clipped by 5 bases and J by 4 bases, with 12 bases between them. This CDR3 contains 14 residues.

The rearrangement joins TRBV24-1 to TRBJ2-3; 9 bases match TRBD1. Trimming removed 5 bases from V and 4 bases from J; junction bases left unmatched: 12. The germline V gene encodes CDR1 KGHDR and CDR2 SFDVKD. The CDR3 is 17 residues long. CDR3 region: CATSGIDRGKVSDTQYF. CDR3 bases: TGTGCCACCAGTGGGATAGACAGGGGGAAGGTGTCAGATACGCAGTATTTT.

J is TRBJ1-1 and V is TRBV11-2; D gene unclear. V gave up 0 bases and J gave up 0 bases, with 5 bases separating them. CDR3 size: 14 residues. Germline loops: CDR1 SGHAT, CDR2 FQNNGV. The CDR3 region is CASSLDGVNTEAFF. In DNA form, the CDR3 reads TGTGCCAGCAGCTTAGACGGGGTGAACACTGAAGCTTTCTTT.

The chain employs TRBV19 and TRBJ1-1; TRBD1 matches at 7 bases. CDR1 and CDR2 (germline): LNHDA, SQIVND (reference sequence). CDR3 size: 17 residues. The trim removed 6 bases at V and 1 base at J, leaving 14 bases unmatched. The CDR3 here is CASSLGTEGLRNTEAFF. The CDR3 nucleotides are TGTGCCAGTAGCCTCGGGACAGAAGGTTTAAGGAACACTGAAGCTTTCTTT.

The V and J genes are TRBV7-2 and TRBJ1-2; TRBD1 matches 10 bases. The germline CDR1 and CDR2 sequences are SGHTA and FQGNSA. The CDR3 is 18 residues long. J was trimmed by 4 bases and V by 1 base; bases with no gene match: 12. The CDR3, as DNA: TGTGCCAGCAGCTTAGTGGGAAACGACAGGGGGCGAAGCTATGGCTACACCTTC. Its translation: CASSLVGNDRGRSYGYTF.

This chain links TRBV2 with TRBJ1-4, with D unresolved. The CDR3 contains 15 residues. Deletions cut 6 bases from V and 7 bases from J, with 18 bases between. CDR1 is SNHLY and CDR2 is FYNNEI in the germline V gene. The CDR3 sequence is CASRDLVGVAEKLFF. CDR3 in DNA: TGTGCCAGCAGGGACTTAGTCGGGGTTGCTGAAAAACTGTTTTTT.

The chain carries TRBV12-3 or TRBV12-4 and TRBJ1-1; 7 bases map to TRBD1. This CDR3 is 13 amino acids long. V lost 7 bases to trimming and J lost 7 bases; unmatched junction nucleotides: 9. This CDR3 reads CASTTTGTVEAFF. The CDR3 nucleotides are TGTGCCAGCACAACCACCGGGACAGTTGAAGCTTTCTTT.

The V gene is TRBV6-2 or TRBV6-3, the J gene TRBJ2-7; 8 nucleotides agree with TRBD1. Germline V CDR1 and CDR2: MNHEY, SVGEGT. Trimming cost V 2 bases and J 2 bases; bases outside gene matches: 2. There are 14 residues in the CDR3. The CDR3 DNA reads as TGTGCCAGCAGTTACAACAGGGGGGCCTACGAGCAGTACTTC. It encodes CASSYNRGAYEQYF.

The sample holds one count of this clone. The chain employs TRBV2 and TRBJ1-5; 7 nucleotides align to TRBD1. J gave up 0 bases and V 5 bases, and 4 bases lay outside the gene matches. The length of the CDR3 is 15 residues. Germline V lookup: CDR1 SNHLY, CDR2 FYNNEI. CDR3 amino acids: CASSPPGGSNQPQHF. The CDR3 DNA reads TGTGCCAGCAGTCCGCCAGGGGGTAGCAATCAGCCCCAGCATTTT.

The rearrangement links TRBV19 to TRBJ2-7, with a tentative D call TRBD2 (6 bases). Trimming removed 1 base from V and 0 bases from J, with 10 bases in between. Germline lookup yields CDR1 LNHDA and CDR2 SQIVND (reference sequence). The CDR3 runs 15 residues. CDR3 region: CASSIALASSYEQYF. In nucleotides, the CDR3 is TGTGCCAGTAGTATAGCCCTAGCGAGCTCCTACGAGCAGTACTTC.

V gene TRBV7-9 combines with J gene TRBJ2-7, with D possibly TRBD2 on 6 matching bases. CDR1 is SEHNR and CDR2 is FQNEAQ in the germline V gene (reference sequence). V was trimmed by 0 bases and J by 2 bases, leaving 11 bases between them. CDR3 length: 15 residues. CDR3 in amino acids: CASSLAQGGTYEQYF. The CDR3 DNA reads TGTGCCAGCAGCTTAGCGCAGGGCGGGACCTACGAGCAGTACTTC.

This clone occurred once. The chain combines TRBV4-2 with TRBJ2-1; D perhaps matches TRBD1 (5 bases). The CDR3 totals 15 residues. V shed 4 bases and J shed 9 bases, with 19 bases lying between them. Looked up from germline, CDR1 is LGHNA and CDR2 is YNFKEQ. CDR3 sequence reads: CASSLGAGRLGEQFF. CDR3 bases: TGTGCCAGCAGCCTTGGGGCAGGGCGGCTTGGTGAGCAGTTCTTC.